This TCR beta chain was documented in a study of T-cell memory formation after mild COVID-19. Across the whole study: TCR clusters showed largely donor specificity. Notes on the study in general: Mainly CM and EM harbored the contracting CD4+ clones; mainly EMRA harbored the CD8+ ones. A second wave expanding day 15 to 37 was CD4+-biased; contracting clones were balanced. Pre-infection memory held some responding clones, suggesting pre-existing cross-reactive T cells responded.

There are 14 residues in the CDR3. Trimming took off 3 bases at V and 3 bases at J, with 12 bases between the two ends. CDR1 is SGDLS, CDR2 YYNGEE, per germline. This clonotype appeared a few times. Its cognate antigen is unknown. TCRdb independently ran MiXCR on the 5' RACE reads; one entry per CDR3 protein. Of about 470,000 distinct CDR3 sequences detected, around a quarter appear once; the ten largest clones hold around 12%. The specimen sequenced was PBMCs or a T cell subset sorted from them (not recorded which). The clonotype comes from an adult woman who had mild COVID-19 (a few samples of this study predate the infection). Cell type and time point are not known. The chain carries TRBV9 and TRBJ1-2; no definite D call. CDR3 in amino acids: CASSEGGRDYGYTF. The CDR3 bases are TGTGCCAGCAGCGAAGGAGGCCGGGACTATGGCTACACCTTC.